These 16 T cell receptor beta chains share one sample of origin, sequenced in a study of blood T cell repertoires in COVID-19. Some clones are missing from TCRdb's copy, which holds only in-frame ones; the method was immunoSEQ multiplex PCR. Of more than 70,000 clones in the sample, 65% to 85% are singletons; the top ten hold around 4.8%. Sequenced input: peripheral blood. The receptor source for this set is a woman aged 80 or over with active or convalescent COVID-19.

The rearrangement uses TRBV30 and TRBJ1-1; TRBD1 matches at 10 bases. Germline CDR1 GTSNPN, CDR2 SVGIG (reference sequence). V lost 3 bases, J lost 3 bases, and 1 base stayed unmatched. The CDR3 totals 13 residues. The CDR3 loop is CAWRGQGDTEAFF. CDR3 nucleotide sequence: TGTGCCTGGAGAGGACAGGGGGACACTGAAGCTTTCTTT.

The chain joins TRBV27 to TRBJ2-1, with 11 bases identical to TRBD2. V gave up 2 bases and J gave up 1 base; unmatched junction bases: 13. The CDR3 totals 20 residues. The germline CDR1 and CDR2 sequences are MNHEY and SMNVEV (reference sequence). The CDR3 DNA reads as TGTGCCAGCAGTTTACGGGCCCCTGGGACTAGCGGAGCGTCCTACAATGAGCAGTTCTTC. This encodes CASSLRAPGTSGASYNEQFF.

This rearrangement joins TRBV4-2 to TRBJ1-4, with D unresolved. Germline V gene data show CDR1 as LGHNA and CDR2 as YNFKEQ. Between the trimmed V and J ends, which lost 0 bases and 8 bases, there was a span of 13 bases. This CDR3 has 15 amino acids. Here the CDR3 reads CASSQERASGEKLFF. CDR3 DNA sequence: TGTGCCAGCAGCCAAGAGCGGGCCTCGGGCGAAAAACTGTTTTTT.

This chain connects TRBV2 to TRBJ2-1; a possible D gene is TRBD1 (5 bases). Trimming left V 10 bases short and J 10 bases short, with 26 bases between. Germline V gene lookup returns CDR1 SNHLY and CDR2 FYNNEI. The CDR3 has 15 residues. CDR3 DNA sequence: TGTGCCATCTCCCTTGGAGTAGGTAGGGGCTACGAGCAGTTCTTC. It encodes CAISLGVGRGYEQFF.

This clone occurred a few times. The V call is TRBV29-1, the J call TRBJ2-7; a possible D gene is TRBD2 (5 bases). Per the germline V gene, CDR1 is SQVTM and CDR2 is ANQGSEA. The CDR3 has 8 residues. CDR3 loop: CGGSEQYF. The CDR3 DNA sequence: TGCGGTGGGAGTGAGCAGTACTTC.

The genes are TRBV7-2 and TRBJ2-4; 8 bases match TRBD1. The CDR3 spans 17 residues. Germline CDR1 reads SGHTA; CDR2 reads FQGNSA. Unmatched junction bases numbered 15, after V lost 5 bases and J lost 6 bases. The CDR3 is CASSKEHRGVLSNIQYF. DNA for the CDR3: TGTGCCAGCAGCAAAGAGCACAGGGGGGTACTCTCAAACATTCAGTACTTC.

J is TRBJ2-3 and V is TRBV28; 11 bases line up with TRBD2. CDR3 size: 15 residues. The germline V gene encodes CDR1 MDHEN and CDR2 SYDVKM. Unmatched junction bases numbered 10, after V lost 6 bases and J lost 8 bases. CDR3 region: CASSPTTSGAGTQYF. The DNA of the CDR3 is TGTGCCAGCAGCCCAACGACTAGCGGGGCAGGTACGCAGTATTTT.

This chain uses TRBV7-2 with TRBJ2-1; TRBD1 aligns across 9 bases. With 3 bases clipped from V and 2 bases from J, the junction kept 2 bases outside the gene matches. CDR1 and CDR2 (germline): SGHTA, FQGNSA. CDR3 size: 15 residues. The CDR3 nucleotides are TGTGCCAGCAGCTTCGGACAGGGGACCTACAATGAGCAGTTCTTC. Protein: CASSFGQGTYNEQFF.

The chain uses TRBV30 and TRBJ1-2, with 8 bases lining up with TRBD1. Trimming cost V 7 bases and J 2 bases; bases outside gene matches: 6. The V gene's germline CDR1 is GTSNPN and CDR2 SVGIG (reference sequence). The CDR3 is made up of 13 amino acids. The CDR3 is CALSTGGNYGYTF. The CDR3 nucleotides are TGTGCCTTGTCAACAGGGGGGAACTATGGCTACACCTTC. Using reference TRBV30 and TRBJ1-2 for the parts outside the CDR3, the full variable domain is SQTIHQWPATLVQPVGSPLSLECTVEGTSNPNLYWYRQAAGRGLQLLFYSVGIGQISSEVPQNLSASRPQDRQFILSSKKLLLSDSGFYLCALSTGGNYGYTFGSGTRLTVV.

The V call is TRBV15, the J call TRBJ2-3; D remains ambiguous. V was cut by 1 base and J by 2 bases, with 7 bases left in between. The germline gives CDR1 LNHNV, CDR2 YYDKDF (reference sequence). The CDR3 has 14 residues. CDR3 coding DNA: TGTGCCACCAGCAGAGGGGCCCACACAGATACGCAGTATTTT. Protein sequence: CATSRGAHTDTQYF.

The genes are TRBV7-2 and TRBJ2-3; 9 bases line up with TRBD2. The V segment lost 1 base and the J segment 2 bases; nucleotides outside the gene matches: 4. Per germline, CDR1 SGHTA and CDR2 FQGNSA. CDR3 length: 16 residues. The CDR3 DNA sequence: TGTGCCAGCAGCTTAGAGGGACTAGCCCCCACAGATACGCAGTATTTT. Its translation is CASSLEGLAPTDTQYF.

This chain joins TRBV13 and TRBJ2-1; D not certain. Looked up from germline, CDR1 is PRHDT and CDR2 is FYEKMQ (reference sequence). The CDR3 is 14 residues long. Trimming removed 3 bases from V and 5 bases from J, with 11 bases in between. The CDR3 DNA reads as TGTGCCAGCAGCTTTGTCGGTGTTAACAATGAGCAGTTCTTC. It specifies CASSFVGVNNEQFF.

The CDR3 DNA follows: TGTGCTAGTGGTTTGGAGGGGACATCCCGGGAGACCCAGTACTTC. As protein: CASGLEGTSRETQYF. This sequence joins TRBV12-5 and TRBJ2-5; D possibly corresponds to TRBD1 (6 bases). The CDR3 extends over 15 amino acids. Trimming took off 1 base at V and 5 bases at J, with 14 bases between the two ends. Germline V CDR1 and CDR2: LGHNT, FRNRAP.

The chain couples TRBV2 to TRBJ2-1, with 7 nucleotides matching TRBD1. Unmatched junction bases numbered 8, after V lost 8 bases and J lost 4 bases. The CDR3 contains 14 residues. CDR1 SNHLY and CDR2 FYNNEI come from the germline V gene. The CDR3 sequence is CASSRQGPYNEQFF. The CDR3 DNA reads TGTGCCAGCTCCCGACAGGGCCCTTACAATGAGCAGTTCTTC.

The genes are TRBV19 and TRBJ1-2; D gene uncertain. Germline V CDR1 and CDR2: LNHDA, SQIVND (reference sequence). Between the trimmed V and J ends, which lost 6 bases and 10 bases, there was a span of 18 bases. CDR3 length: 13 residues. The CDR3 reads CASRGNLGIDYTF. The CDR3 DNA sequence: TGTGCCAGTAGGGGCAACTTAGGCATTGACTACACCTTC.

This clone was observed a handful of times. This chain uses TRBV7-6 with TRBJ2-7; possibly TRBD1 for D (6 bases). Trimming left V 5 bases short and J 7 bases short, with 24 bases between. CDR3 length: 16 residues. The germline CDR1 and CDR2 sequences are SGHVS and FNYEAQ. CDR3 loop: CASSRDTNRVGGEQYF. The CDR3 nucleotides are TGTGCCAGCAGCCGAGACACTAACAGGGTCGGTGGGGAGCAGTACTTC. Using reference TRBV7-6 and TRBJ2-7 for the parts outside the CDR3, the full variable domain is GAGVSQSPRYKVTKRGQDVALRCDPISGHVSLYWYRQALGQGPEFLTYFNYEAQQDKSGLPNDRFSAERPEGSISTLTIQRTEQRDSAMYRCASSRDTNRVGGEQYFGPGTRLTVT.